The 23 T cell receptor beta chains below all came from one sample that was sequenced in a study of T cells after posttransplantation cyclophosphamide. Assay used: immunoSEQ multiplex PCR; TCRdb lists only in-frame clones, some missing. The sample records about 19,000 clones, 75% to 90% being singletons. Cyclophosphamide on days +3 and +4 followed busulfan-fludarabine conditioning and a marrow graft. Specimen: PBMCs, collected after allogeneic stem cell transplant with posttransplant cyclophosphamide. The receptor source for this set is a female patient in her forties who received an allogeneic stem cell transplant from a related donor, was CMV-positive, and had no GVHD. Some T cells may be transferred from the graft donor.

This clone was seen more than once but under ten times. This chain uses TRBV2 with TRBJ1-4; D is perhaps TRBD1 (6 bases). The V gene's germline CDR1 is SNHLY and CDR2 FYNNEI. CDR3 size: 15 residues. V lost 2 bases and J lost 10, with 17 bases in between. Here the CDR3 DNA reads TGTGCCAGCAGTGAACGGGGGGGCTTGAGTGGAAAACTGTTTTTT. It specifies CASSERGGLSGKLFF.

V gene TRBV9 combines with J gene TRBJ2-3; 15 bases fit TRBD2. J was trimmed by 0 bases and V by 3 bases; bases with no gene match: 8. The germline CDR1 and CDR2 sequences are SGDLS and YYNGEE. The CDR3 is made up of 19 amino acids. The CDR3 DNA sequence: TGTGCCAGCAGCGCCGGACTAGCGGGAGGGCCGCGTAGCACAGATACGCAGTATTTT. Residues: CASSAGLAGGPRSTDTQYF.

This chain connects TRBV27 to TRBJ2-7, with D uncertain. Germline CDR1 and CDR2: MNHEY and SMNVEV (reference sequence). The germline V and J ends were trimmed by 0 bases and 2 bases, with 8 bases remaining between them. There are 14 residues in the CDR3. CDR3 nucleotides: TGTGCCAGCAGTTTATCGCGCACGACCTACGAGCAGTACTTC. Translated, it gives CASSLSRTTYEQYF.

The chain has TRBV4-2 and TRBJ2-1, with a tentative D call TRBD1 (5 bases). Trimming took 2 bases from V and 5 from J, leaving 10 bases between them. CDR3 length: 14 amino acids. Germline values: CDR1 LGHNA, CDR2 YNFKEQ. The CDR3 DNA reads as TGTGCCAGCAGCCAACTCGACAGAAACAATGAGCAGTTCTTC. Its protein is CASSQLDRNNEQFF.

The gene calls are TRBV29-1 and TRBJ2-1, with TRBD2 matching 10 bases. Trimming took 3 bases from V and 0 from J; bases not matched to a gene: 5. The germline V gene encodes CDR1 SQVTM and CDR2 ANQGSEA. This CDR3 comprises 16 residues. In nucleotides, the CDR3 is TGCAGCGTTGACGGACTAGCGGCGAGCTCCTACAATGAGCAGTTCTTC. It encodes CSVDGLAASSYNEQFF.

The J gene is TRBJ2-1, the V gene TRBV11-3; 8 bases are shared with TRBD2. CDR3 length: 16 residues. V dropped 2 bases and J dropped 10; count of bases not matched to a gene: 13. CDR1 is SGHNT and CDR2 is YENEEA in the germline V gene. CDR3 in amino acids: CASSLHPPGTSGEQFF. The CDR3, as DNA: TGTGCCAGCAGCTTACATCCCCCCGGGACTAGTGGGGAGCAGTTCTTC.

The V gene is TRBV28, the J gene TRBJ1-1, with D maybe TRBD1 (6 bases). Per germline, CDR1 MDHEN and CDR2 SYDVKM. CDR3 length: 16 residues. V was shortened by 5 bases and J by 0 bases, with 16 bases between the two germline ends. The CDR3: CASSIHREKVNTEAFF. CDR3 DNA sequence: TGTGCCAGCAGTATTCACAGGGAAAAGGTGAACACTGAAGCTTTCTTT.

The genes are TRBV7-9 and TRBJ2-7; 8 nucleotides match TRBD2. This CDR3 has 15 residues. CDR1 is SEHNR, CDR2 FQNEAQ, per germline (reference sequence). V lost 4 bases to trimming and J lost 5 bases; unmatched junction nucleotides: 10. CDR3: CASSSQAGVVDEQYF. CDR3 in DNA: TGTGCCAGCAGCTCACAAGCGGGAGTGGTGGACGAGCAGTACTTC.

The genes are TRBV18 and TRBJ2-1, with 8 bases lining up with TRBD2. Germline assignment: CDR1 KGHSH and CDR2 LQKENI. The J segment lost 3 bases and the V segment lost 6 bases, leaving 7 bases of the junction unmatched. This CDR3 comprises 15 residues. CDR3 coding DNA: TGTGCCAGCTCCCGGGGACTAGAGGTCTACAATGAGCAGTTCTTC. It translates to CASSRGLEVYNEQFF. The whole variable domain, remainder taken from reference TRBV18 and TRBJ2-1, is NAGVMQNPRHLVRRRGQEARLRCSPMKGHSHVYWYRQLPEEGLKFMVYLQKENIIDESGMPKERFSAEFPKEGPSILRIQQVVRGDSAAYFCASSRGLEVYNEQFFGPGTRLTVL.

The chain has TRBV5-6 and TRBJ2-7; the match to TRBD2 covers 9 bases. The V segment lost 0 bases and the J segment 6 bases; nucleotides outside the gene matches: 4. The CDR3 is 14 amino acids. The germline gives CDR1 SGHDT, CDR2 YYEEEE. The CDR3 loop reads CASSLVSGSIEQYF. The CDR3 DNA is TGTGCCAGCAGCTTGGTTAGCGGGAGTATCGAGCAGTACTTC.

The chain recombines TRBV11-2 with TRBJ1-3, with TRBD1 identical over 9 bases. CDR3 length: 16 amino acids. Germline assignment: CDR1 SGHAT and CDR2 FQNNGV. The V and J ends lost 5 bases and 4 bases, in that order; junction bases with no gene match: 9. CDR3 protein: CASSAYRGRVGNTIYF. The CDR3 DNA is TGTGCCAGCAGCGCCTACAGGGGGCGAGTGGGAAACACCATATATTTT.

This chain uses TRBV28 with TRBJ1-1; D is possibly TRBD1 (6 bases). Germline V gene lookup returns CDR1 MDHEN and CDR2 SYDVKM. V lost 2 bases and J lost 4, with 20 bases in between. The CDR3 runs to 17 residues. CDR3 DNA: TGTGCCAGCAGTTTAGGGTGGGCAGGGGCCGCGGGCACTGAAGCTTTCTTT. Its translation: CASSLGWAGAAGTEAFF.

The V gene is TRBV30, the J gene TRBJ2-7, with TRBD1 matching over 10 bases. CDR3 length: 14 residues. V dropped 1 base and J dropped 3; count of bases not matched to a gene: 3. Germline V gives CDR1 GTSNPN, CDR2 SVGIG (reference sequence). The CDR3 is CAWSGRTGGYEQYF. The DNA of the CDR3 is TGTGCCTGGAGTGGCCGGACAGGGGGCTACGAGCAGTACTTC.

The rearrangement uses TRBV10-2 and TRBJ2-7; D remains unclear. V lost 6 bases, J lost 0 bases, and 6 bases lay in between. Germline assignment: CDR1 WSHSY and CDR2 SAAADI. The CDR3 is 12 amino acids. DNA of the CDR3: TGCGCCAGCAGCTTAAACTCCTACGAGCAGTACTTC. Translated, it gives CASSLNSYEQYF.

J is TRBJ2-3 and V is TRBV14, with 16 bases identical to TRBD2. The CDR3 loop spans 20 amino acids. V dropped 4 bases and J dropped 1; count of bases not matched to a gene: 11. In germline, CDR1 is SGHDN, CDR2 FVKESK. The CDR3 protein is CASSRGTPGTSGGGTDTQYF. In DNA, the CDR3 is TGTGCCAGCAGCCGCGGGACACCCGGGACTAGCGGGGGGGGCACAGATACGCAGTATTTT.

The J gene is TRBJ2-1, the V gene TRBV19; 12 bases are shared with TRBD1. CDR3 length: 14 residues. V lost 4 bases and J lost 9; bases outside the gene matches: 4. Germline loops: CDR1 LNHDA, CDR2 SQIVND (reference sequence). The DNA of the CDR3 is TGTGCCAGTAGTACGGGACAGGGGGCTGGTGAGCAGTTCTTC. This sequence encodes CASSTGQGAGEQFF.

The CDR3 loop is CASSSLAGEAQETQYF. CDR3 bases: TGTGCCAGCAGTTCCTTGGCGGGAGAGGCCCAAGAGACCCAGTACTTC. V is TRBV27 and J is TRBJ2-5; TRBD2 agrees at 7 bases. The V segment lost 4 bases and the J segment 1 base; nucleotides outside the gene matches: 9. This CDR3 has 16 amino acids. The germline gives CDR1 MNHEY, CDR2 SMNVEV (reference sequence).

This rearrangement joins TRBV11-3 to TRBJ1-3, with D maybe TRBD1 (5 bases). Germline V gene lookup returns CDR1 SGHNT and CDR2 YENEEA. Trimming left V 3 bases short and J 8 bases short, with 11 bases between. The CDR3 covers 13 residues. This CDR3 is CASSFSRVDTIYF. For the CDR3, the DNA is TGTGCCAGCAGCTTTTCCAGGGTTGACACCATATATTTT.

The gene calls are TRBV7-8 and TRBJ2-7; D perhaps matches TRBD1 (6 bases). CDR3 length equals 15 residues. V lost 0 bases and J 0 bases, leaving 9 bases between the germline ends. CDR1 and CDR2 (germline): SGHVS, FQNEAQ. The CDR3 DNA is TGTGCCAGCAGCTTAGCGTGGACAGACTCCTACGAGCAGTACTTC. This codes for CASSLAWTDSYEQYF.

The V and J genes are TRBV2 and TRBJ1-1; no clear D gene. V lost 8 bases to trimming and J lost 0 bases, with 13 bases between them. The CDR3 is made up of 14 amino acids. Germline V gene data show CDR1 as SNHLY and CDR2 as FYNNEI. The CDR3 nucleotides are TGTGCCAGCCTGGCAGGCCCTCTGAACACTGAAGCTTTCTTT. This translates into CASLAGPLNTEAFF.

This clone showed up just once. This rearrangement joins TRBV2 to TRBJ2-5; perhaps TRBD1 as D (6 bases). This CDR3 contains 14 residues. CDR1 and CDR2 (germline): SNHLY, FYNNEI. V was trimmed by 4 bases and J by 1 base, leaving 10 bases between them. For the CDR3, the DNA is TGTGCCAGCAGTGCAGGGGCGGTCCAAGAGACCCAGTACTTC. As protein: CASSAGAVQETQYF. The full variable domain, rest sourced from reference TRBV2 and TRBJ2-5, is EPEVTQTPSHQVTQMGQEVILRCVPISNHLYFYWYRQILGQKVEFLVSFYNNEISEKSEIFDDQFSVERPDGSNFTLKIRSTKLEDSAMYFCASSAGAVQETQYFGPGTRLLVL.

The chain links TRBV27 to TRBJ2-1, with TRBD2 matching 10 bases. V was clipped by 10 bases and J by 5 bases; unmatched bases: 11. Germline V gene data show CDR1 as MNHEY and CDR2 as SMNVEV (reference sequence). This CDR3 contains 15 residues. This chain's CDR3 is CATNPGTSDHNEQFF. CDR3 sequence (DNA): TGTGCCACCAACCCCGGGACTAGCGACCACAATGAGCAGTTCTTC.

The chain employs TRBV5-6 and TRBJ2-3; D possibly corresponds to TRBD2 (5 bases). Trimming removed 1 base from V and 4 bases from J, with 10 bases in between. CDR3 length: 14 amino acids. Germline V gives CDR1 SGHDT, CDR2 YYEEEE. The CDR3 loop is CASSLFLRADTQYF. The CDR3 nucleotides read TGTGCCAGCAGCTTGTTTTTGAGGGCAGATACGCAGTATTTT.